These 3 T cell receptor beta chains came from one sample sequenced in a study of T cell changes during pregnancy in multiple sclerosis. Profiled with immunoSEQ multiplex PCR; TCRdb holds only in-frame clones, not every one. This sample has about 58,000 clones, with about 92% found just once. The sample here was CD8+ T cells from peripheral blood mononuclear cells, taken in the second trimester of pregnancy. These receptors came from a female donor with multiple sclerosis, enrolled in a pregnancy study.

The chain employs TRBV18 and TRBJ2-5; 12 nucleotides match TRBD2. Per the germline V gene, CDR1 is KGHSH and CDR2 is LQKENI. V gave up 2 bases and J gave up 3 bases; unmatched junction bases: 10. The length of the CDR3 is 18 residues. The CDR3 reads CASSPRASGRGSEETQYF. CDR3 sequence (DNA): TGTGCCAGCTCACCAAGGGCTAGCGGGAGGGGATCGGAAGAGACCCAGTACTTC.

The V call is TRBV10-3, the J call TRBJ1-5; 9 nucleotides line up with TRBD1. CDR1 ENHRY and CDR2 SYGVKD come from the germline V gene. The CDR3 has 13 amino acids. V lost 4 bases and J lost 12; bases outside the gene matches: 7. CDR3 region: CAISGSRTGDQHF. CDR3 DNA: TGTGCCATCAGTGGTTCCCGGACAGGGGACCAGCATTTT.

The chain combines TRBV25-1 with TRBJ1-5; D perhaps matches TRBD1 (5 bases). CDR3 size: 12 residues. Germline CDR1 is MGHDK and CDR2 is SYGVNS. Trimming shortened V by 3 bases and J by 11 bases, and 11 bases separated the two germline ends. For the CDR3, the DNA is TGTGCCAGCAGTGACTCCGACAGTTCCCAGCATTTT. This translates into CASSDSDSSQHF.